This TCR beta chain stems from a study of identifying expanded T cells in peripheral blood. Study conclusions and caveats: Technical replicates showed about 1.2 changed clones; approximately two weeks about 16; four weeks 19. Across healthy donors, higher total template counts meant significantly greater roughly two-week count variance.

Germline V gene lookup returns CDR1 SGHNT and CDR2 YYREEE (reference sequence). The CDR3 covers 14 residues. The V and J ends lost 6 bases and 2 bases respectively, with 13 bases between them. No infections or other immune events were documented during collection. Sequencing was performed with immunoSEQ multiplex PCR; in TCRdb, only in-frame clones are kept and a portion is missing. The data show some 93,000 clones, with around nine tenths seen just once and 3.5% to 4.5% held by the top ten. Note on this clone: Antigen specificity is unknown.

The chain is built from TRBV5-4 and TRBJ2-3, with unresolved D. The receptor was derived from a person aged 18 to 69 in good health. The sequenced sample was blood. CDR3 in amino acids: CASKTRIDTDTQYF. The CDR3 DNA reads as TGTGCCAGCAAGACCAGAATAGACACAGATACGCAGTATTTT.